This entry lists 23 T cell receptor beta chains sequenced from one sample in a study of quantifying T cell responses using KT2 cells. About the research overall: Reverse transcription used primers in the TCR alpha and beta constant regions.

A single-stranded UMI oligo with SP2 sequence was ligated to cDNA 3' ends. An equimolar mix of RC1.1 and RC1.2 primed the beta chain across TRBC1 and TRBC2. TCRdb processed the UMI-ligation and nested PCR reads anew with MiXCR; each CDR3 protein has one entry. The sample records about 30,000 distinct CDR3 sequences, roughly 7.2% being singletons. Sequencing was done on a sample of PBMCs spiked with cells of the T cell clone KT2. These receptors were taken from a human donor.

This chain links TRBV6-5 with TRBJ1-5, with a possible D match to TRBD1 (6 bases). V was pared by 2 bases and J by 4 bases, with 9 bases between. Germline V gene lookup returns CDR1 MNHEY and CDR2 SVGAGI. The CDR3 has 14 amino acids. This chain's CDR3 is CASSYGRGNQPQHF. Written as DNA, the CDR3 is TGTGCCAGCAGTTACGGCAGGGGTAATCAGCCCCAGCATTTT.

V and J are TRBV29-1 and TRBJ2-1, with 8 bases lining up with TRBD2. The length of the CDR3 is 15 residues. Trimming at V came to 7 bases and at J to 0 bases, leaving 8 bases not matched to a gene. Germline CDR1 SQVTM, CDR2 ANQGSEA. CDR3 protein: CSAPGGGSSYNEQFF. The DNA for the CDR3 is TGCAGCGCCCCGGGGGGGGGGAGCTCCTACAATGAGCAGTTCTTC.

This clonotype has more than one count but fewer than ten. The V gene is TRBV19, the J gene TRBJ2-2; TRBD2 matches 11 bases. The CDR3 length is 15 residues. Trimming at V came to 2 bases and at J to 7 bases, leaving 3 bases not matched to a gene. Germline V gene sequence: CDR1 LNHDA, CDR2 SQIVND (reference sequence). CDR3 amino acids: CASSIILAGVGELFF. For the CDR3, the DNA is TGTGCCAGTAGTATAATACTAGCGGGAGTCGGGGAGCTGTTTTTT. The whole variable domain, remainder taken from reference TRBV19 and TRBJ2-2, is DGGITQSPKYLFRKEGQNVTLSCEQNLNHDAMYWYRQDPGQGLRLIYYSQIVNDFQKGDIAEGYSVSREKKESFPLTVTSAQKNPTAFYLCASSIILAGVGELFFGEGSRLTVL.

This clonotype is classed as medium-sized. The chain has TRBV24-1 and TRBJ2-2, with 7 bases matching TRBD2. Germline V gene lookup returns CDR1 KGHDR and CDR2 SFDVKD. This CDR3 region has 15 residues. Trimming removed 5 bases from V and 3 bases from J; junction bases left unmatched: 5. The CDR3 nucleotides are TGTGCCACCAGTGCCGGGGGGAGGGACACCGGGGAGCTGTTTTTT. Protein sequence: CATSAGGRDTGELFF.

This clonotype was seen repeatedly, ten times or more. The CDR3 region is CATSRDSLETDTQYF. CDR3 sequence (DNA): TGTGCCACCAGCAGAGATTCTTTGGAGACAGATACGCAGTATTTT. The J gene is TRBJ2-3, the V gene TRBV15, with D hard to call. V lost 0 bases and J 3 bases, leaving 10 bases between the germline ends. The CDR3 loop spans 15 amino acids. Germline V gene lookup returns CDR1 LNHNV and CDR2 YYDKDF (reference sequence).

In this sample, this clonotype turned up once. At one end, the junction sequence differs from germline, possibly due to a read error. The chain joins TRBV20-1 to TRBJ1-2; 8 bases fit TRBD1. The CDR3 runs 13 residues. CDR1 DFQATT and CDR2 SNEGSKA come from the germline V gene (reference sequence). This CDR3 is CSARDRDHYGYNF. The DNA of the CDR3 is TGCAGTGCTAGGGACAGGGATCACTATGGCTACAACTTC.

CDR3 protein: CASSLLAGGSTDTQYF. As DNA, the CDR3 is TGTGCCAGCAGTCTGCTAGCGGGAGGTAGCACAGATACGCAGTATTTT. The V gene is TRBV27, the J gene TRBJ2-3; 11 bases map to TRBD2. This CDR3 spans 16 amino acids. Losses at the gene ends were 5 bases for V and 0 bases for J; bases not matched to a gene: 4. Germline CDR1 reads MNHEY; CDR2 reads SMNVEV (reference sequence).

This clonotype showed up many times. The rearrangement joins TRBV7-2 to TRBJ2-5; a possible D gene is TRBD1 (5 bases). V gave up 0 bases and J gave up 5 bases, with 10 bases separating them. CDR3 length: 14 amino acids. Per germline, CDR1 SGHTA and CDR2 FQGNSA. In nucleotides, the CDR3 is TGTGCCAGCAGCTTAGCGGGGCCGAAGGAGACCCAGTACTTC. It specifies CASSLAGPKETQYF.

This clonotype was detected many times. The V gene is TRBV7-2, the J gene TRBJ1-4, with D possibly being TRBD1 (5 bases). Looked up from germline, CDR1 is SGHTA and CDR2 is FQGNSA. This CDR3 comprises 13 residues. Deletions cut 3 bases from V and 6 bases from J, with 8 bases between. The CDR3 DNA sequence: TGTGCCAGCAGCTTTGGGACGCATGAAAAACTGTTTTTT. Protein: CASSFGTHEKLFF.

This clonotype qualifies as medium-sized (0.01 to 0.1%). This chain joins TRBV4-2 and TRBJ1-1, with 7 nucleotides matching TRBD1. The germline CDR1 and CDR2 sequences are LGHNA and YNFKEQ. The ends lost 2 bases at V and 3 bases at J; junction bases unmatched: 6. The CDR3 consists of 15 residues. CDR3 sequence: CASSQFDRDDTEAFF. DNA of the CDR3: TGTGCCAGCAGCCAATTTGACAGGGACGACACTGAAGCTTTCTTT.

This clonotype has just a few counts. The V and J genes are TRBV20-1 and TRBJ2-6, with 8 bases lining up with TRBD2. The V gene end was trimmed by 0 bases and the J gene end by 0 bases; junction bases not matched to a gene: 10. The CDR3 loop spans 19 amino acids. Looked up from germline, CDR1 is DFQATT and CDR2 is SNEGSKA (reference sequence). The CDR3 DNA sequence: TGCAGTGCTAGAGATCTTGTTCTAGCGGGTAGCTCTGGGGCCAACGTCCTGACTTTC. Amino acid sequence: CSARDLVLAGSSGANVLTF.

The chain joins TRBV7-9 to TRBJ1-6; 7 bases match TRBD1. CDR1 and CDR2 (germline): SEHNR, FQNEAQ (reference sequence). The CDR3 length is 14 residues. Trimming took 1 base from V and 10 from J; bases not matched to a gene: 4. CDR3 coding DNA: TGTGCCAGCAGCTTAGACAGGGGCCACTCACCCCTCCACTTT. It translates to CASSLDRGHSPLHF.

This clonotype was detected only a few times. This chain connects TRBV9 to TRBJ2-3, with D perhaps matching TRBD1 (6 bases). The germline V and J ends were trimmed by 4 bases and 6 bases, with 18 bases remaining between them. Per germline, CDR1 SGDLS and CDR2 YYNGEE. The CDR3 covers 15 residues. CDR3 sequence: CASSQQGLSGDTQYF. The CDR3, as DNA: TGTGCCAGCAGCCAACAGGGCCTTTCTGGGGATACGCAGTATTTT.

This clonotype was counted at least ten times. The chain joins TRBV14 to TRBJ1-1; 10 positions match TRBD1. Germline values: CDR1 SGHDN, CDR2 FVKESK. The CDR3 has 16 amino acids. V trimming: 4 bases; J trimming: 7 bases; junction bases outside the gene matches: 12. CDR3 nucleotides: TGTGCCAGCAGCCTATATCTGGGACAGGGGAAAATTGAAGCTTTCTTT. Its protein product is CASSLYLGQGKIEAFF.

The chain is built from TRBV5-1 and TRBJ2-5, with D uncertain. Trimming stripped 4 bases from V and 5 bases from J, with 12 bases between. The germline V gene encodes CDR1 SGHRS and CDR2 YFSETQ. This CDR3 is 13 amino acids long. DNA for the CDR3: TGCGCCAGCAGCCGTTCGGCGCCCGAGACCCAGTACTTC. Translated: CASSRSAPETQYF.

This sequence joins TRBV3-1 and TRBJ2-3, with 11 bases that match TRBD1. Losses at the gene ends were 6 bases for V and 5 bases for J; bases not matched to a gene: 10. Germline values: CDR1 LGHDT, CDR2 YNNKEL (reference sequence). The CDR3 contains 16 residues. The DNA of the CDR3 is TGTGCCAGCAGTCACCGGACAGGGGGCATGAGAGATACGCAGTATTTT. It encodes CASSHRTGGMRDTQYF.

There are many counts of this clonotype. The DNA of the CDR3 is TGCGCCAGCAGTGCAGGACAGACCTACGAGCAGTACTTC. It is translated as CASSAGQTYEQYF. This chain joins TRBV10-1 and TRBJ2-7, with a tentative D call TRBD1 (6 bases). The CDR3 runs 13 residues. V dropped 4 bases and J dropped 2 bases, with 9 bases sitting between them. Germline-derived CDR1 and CDR2 are WNHNN and SYGVQD (reference sequence).

This clonotype was recorded a few times. The chain links TRBV20-1 to TRBJ1-1, with 9 bases aligning to TRBD1. This CDR3 contains 14 residues. Germline trimming cut 6 bases from V and 3 bases from J; bases unmatched to any gene: 8. Germline-derived CDR1 and CDR2 are DFQATT and SNEGSKA (reference sequence). In nucleotides, the CDR3 is TGCAGTGCCGCAGACAGGGGGAGGTACACTGAAGCTTTCTTT. Its translation: CSAADRGRYTEAFF.

The chain links TRBV4-3 to TRBJ2-5; 9 bases are a match to TRBD1. Germline V gene lookup returns CDR1 LGHNA and CDR2 YSLEER. CDR3 length: 17 amino acids. The V gene end was trimmed by 6 bases and the J gene end by 4 bases; junction bases not matched to a gene: 15. The CDR3 here is CASSPAWKGQGGETQYF. In DNA form, the CDR3 reads TGCGCCAGCAGTCCAGCCTGGAAGGGACAGGGAGGAGAGACCCAGTACTTC.

This clonotype was seen many times. The chain combines TRBV6-1 with TRBJ2-6; 8 bases are shared with TRBD1. Germline loops: CDR1 MNHNS, CDR2 SASEGT. This CDR3 spans 16 amino acids. The trim removed 6 bases at V and 0 bases at J, leaving 4 bases unmatched. The CDR3, as DNA: TGTGCCAGCAGGGGGACAGGCCTCTCTGGGGCCAACGTCCTGACTTTC. Translated, it gives CASRGTGLSGANVLTF.

The chain employs TRBV24-1 and TRBJ2-7; 8 nucleotides align to TRBD2. The germline gives CDR1 KGHDR, CDR2 SFDVKD. The trim removed 2 bases at V and 2 bases at J, leaving 7 bases unmatched. The CDR3 totals 16 residues. CDR3: CATSDSPAGGPYEQYF. In DNA, the CDR3 is TGTGCCACCAGTGATTCCCCCGCGGGAGGCCCCTACGAGCAGTACTTC.

This clonotype was recorded many times. The genes are TRBV20-1 and TRBJ1-6, with 9 nucleotides matching TRBD1. CDR1 is DFQATT, CDR2 SNEGSKA, per germline (reference sequence). This CDR3 region has 14 residues. Losses at the gene ends were 5 bases for V and 7 bases for J; bases not matched to a gene: 6. CDR3 residues: CSAAPGQGNSPLHF. The CDR3 DNA reads as TGCAGTGCTGCACCGGGACAGGGAAATTCACCCCTCCACTTT.

This clonotype was seen only a few times. The chain uses TRBV5-1 and TRBJ2-1, with no clear D. CDR1 and CDR2 (germline): SGHRS, YFSETQ. Trimming took 2 bases from V and 7 from J, leaving 7 bases between them. The CDR3 consists of 12 residues. The CDR3 DNA is TGCGCCAGCAGCTTTGGTGGAAATGAGCAGTTCTTC. Amino acids: CASSFGGNEQFF. The full variable domain, in which reference TRBV5-1 and TRBJ2-1 provide the parts outside the CDR3, is KAGVTQTPRYLIKTRGQQVTLSCSPISGHRSVSWYQQTPGQGLQFLFEYFSETQRNKGNFPGRFSGRQFSNSRSEMNVSTLELGDSALYLCASSFGGNEQFFGPGTRLTVL.